This TCR beta chain was captured by sequencing in a study of T-cell reconstitution after alpha-beta-depleted transplantation in children (dated by TCRdb to 2016 to 2017). Context from the whole study: The study quantitatively tracked T-cell immune reconstitution after TCRalphabeta/CD19-depleted allogeneic hematopoietic cell transplantation in children using TCR repertoire profiling.

Libraries were constructed by PCR. This sample was sequenced with an Illumina HiSeq 2500. To normalize quantification of the TCRbeta repertoire, the TCR libraries were built with molecular barcoding that relied on unique molecular identifiers. Using fastp at Q25 and MiXCR, TCRdb reprocessed the public reads and kept productive beta chains. CDR3 protein duplicates are merged, each entry listing the most common genes and DNA. The sample table shows some 640,000 distinct CDR3 sequences, and roughly 15% are seen once. The top ten hold approximately 1.1% of the sample. Concerning this clonotype: What antigen it recognizes has not been identified. Nothing much larger sits one base from this clone, and base qualities are not available.

This receptor was taken from a human donor who donated a stem cell graft to a child with acute myeloid leukemia. The sample here was PBMCs from the stem cell graft donor, taken from the stem cell graft.

The CDR3 protein sequence reads: CASTWGGAEGYTF. Here is the DNA: TGTGCCAGCACCTGGGGGGGGGCGGAGGGCTACACCTTC. Recombination linked TRBV12-3 or TRBV12-4 to TRBJ1-2; possibly the D gene is TRBD1, per 6 matching bases. The CDR3 starts with the cysteine, ends with the phenylalanine, and has 13 residues. Just the 39-base CDR3 DNA is kept, in frame starting at base 1. V lost 7 bases and J lost 8 bases; the stretch between them is 17 bases long.